This entry is about one T cell receptor (beta chain). This sample is part of a study of technical replicates of blood from four donors. Assay: immunoSEQ multiplex PCR; the TCRdb copy retains only in-frame clones and omits some. Of almost 90,000 clones in the sample, roughly 94% are singletons; the top ten hold under 0.4%. Sequences were obtained from T cells isolated from PBMCs. This TCR was sampled from a human donor in good health.

The CDR3 spells CSVSTGGSDTQYF. The CDR3 DNA follows: TGCAGCGTCTCGACAGGGGGGTCAGATACGCAGTATTTT. The J gene is TRBJ2-3, the V gene TRBV29-1; TRBD1 matches at 9 bases. Germline V gene sequence: CDR1 SQVTM, CDR2 ANQGSEA. CDR3 length equals 13 residues. With V trimmed by 6 bases and J by 4 bases, 5 bases remained unmatched.